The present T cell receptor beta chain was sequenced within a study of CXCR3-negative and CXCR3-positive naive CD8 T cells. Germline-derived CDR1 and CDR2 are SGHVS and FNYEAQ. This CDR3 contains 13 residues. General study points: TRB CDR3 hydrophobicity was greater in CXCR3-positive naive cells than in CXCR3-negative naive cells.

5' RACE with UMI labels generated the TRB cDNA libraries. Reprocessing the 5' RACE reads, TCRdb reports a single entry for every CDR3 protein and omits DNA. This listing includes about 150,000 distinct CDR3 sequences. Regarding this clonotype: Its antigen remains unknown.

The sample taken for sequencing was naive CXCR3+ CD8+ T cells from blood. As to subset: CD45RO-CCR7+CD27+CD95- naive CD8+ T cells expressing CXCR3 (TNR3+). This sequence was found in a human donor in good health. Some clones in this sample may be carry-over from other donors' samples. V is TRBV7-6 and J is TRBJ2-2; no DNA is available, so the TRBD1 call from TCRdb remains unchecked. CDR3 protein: CASSRTGTGELFF.